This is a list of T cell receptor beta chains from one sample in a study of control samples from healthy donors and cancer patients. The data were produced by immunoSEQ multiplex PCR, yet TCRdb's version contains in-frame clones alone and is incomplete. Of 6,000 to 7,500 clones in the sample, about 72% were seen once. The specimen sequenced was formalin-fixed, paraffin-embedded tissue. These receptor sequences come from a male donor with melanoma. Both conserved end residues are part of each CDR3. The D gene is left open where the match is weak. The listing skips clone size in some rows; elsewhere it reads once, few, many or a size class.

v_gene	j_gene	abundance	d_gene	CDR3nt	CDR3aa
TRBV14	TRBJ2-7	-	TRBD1	TGTGCCAGCAGCTACGGGACAGGGGTATACGAGCAGTACTTC	CASSYGTGVYEQYF
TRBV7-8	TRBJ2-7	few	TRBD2	TGTGCCAGCAGCTCGACAGTAGCGGGAGTTCCAAGCTCCTACGAGCAGTACTTC	CASSSTVAGVPSSYEQYF
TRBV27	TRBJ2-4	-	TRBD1	TGTGCCAGCAGTACACGGGACAGAAACATTCAGTACTTC	CASSTRDRNIQYF
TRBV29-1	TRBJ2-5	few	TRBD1	TGCAGCGGCCGGGACAGGGGAGAGACCCAGTACTTC	CSGRDRGETQYF
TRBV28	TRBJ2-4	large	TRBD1	TGTGCCACCCTGATACAGGGGATTACCAAAAACATTCAGTACTTC	CATLIQGITKNIQYF
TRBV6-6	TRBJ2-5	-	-	TGTGCCAGCAAGGAGGCAGGGATGTACCAAGAGACCCAGTACTTC	CASKEAGMYQETQYF
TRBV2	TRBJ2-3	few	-	TGTGCCAGCACCAGCAGGACTGGAGATACGCAGTATTTT	CASTSRTGDTQYF
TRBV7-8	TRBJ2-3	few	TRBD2	TGTGCCAGCAGCCACAAAGGGTGGGGGCGGGAGGTCACTTATACGCAGTATTTT	CASSHKGWGREVTYTQYF
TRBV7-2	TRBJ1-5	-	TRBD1	TGTGCCAGCAGCCCCTGGACAGGGGGCAATCAGCCCCAGCATTTT	CASSPWTGGNQPQHF
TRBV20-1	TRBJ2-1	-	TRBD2	TGCAGTGCTAGTGACCTAGCGGGAGTCAAGGAGCAGTTCTTC	CSASDLAGVKEQFF
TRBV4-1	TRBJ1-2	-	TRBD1	TGCGCCAGCAGCCAAGAAGGGTACAGGGGCTATGGCTACACCTTC	CASSQEGYRGYGYTF
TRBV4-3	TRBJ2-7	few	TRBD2	TGCGCCAGCAGCCAGGCGGATACTAGCGGGAGGTTGTACTTC	CASSQADTSGRLYF
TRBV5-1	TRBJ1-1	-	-	TGCGCCAGCAGCTTGGTGGGGGAAGTAGGCACTGAAGCTTTCTTT	CASSLVGEVGTEAFF
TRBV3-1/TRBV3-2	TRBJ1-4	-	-	TGTGCCAGCAAGACAGCAACTAATGAAAAACTGTTTTTT	CASKTATNEKLFF
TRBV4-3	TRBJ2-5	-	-	TGCGCCAGCAGCCAAGAGTTCGTCGCAAGGGAGACCCAGTACTTC	CASSQEFVARETQYF
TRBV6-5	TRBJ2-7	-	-	TGTGCCAGCAGGGGGGGGGCTACCTACGAGCAGTACTTC	CASRGGATYEQYF
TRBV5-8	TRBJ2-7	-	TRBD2	TGTGCCGGCAGCTTTACTAGCGGGAGGGCGGGTTGGTACGAGCAGTACTTC	CAGSFTSGRAGWYEQYF
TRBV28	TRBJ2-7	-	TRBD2	TGTGCCAGCAGTTTTTTAATGGCGGGAGAGGTCGAGCAGTACTTC	CASSFLMAGEVEQYF
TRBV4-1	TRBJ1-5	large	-	TGCGCCAGCAGCCAAGTAGGGACCGGTCCAAGGCGGCAGCCCCAGCATTTT	CASSQVGTGPRRQPQHF
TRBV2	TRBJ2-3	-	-	TGTGCCAGCAGTCCCTCCACAGATACGCAGTATTTT	CASSPSTDTQYF
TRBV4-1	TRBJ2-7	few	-	TGCGCCAGCAGCCAAGGTGATTTGGAGACCTACGAGCAGTACTTC	CASSQGDLETYEQYF